The 14 T cell receptor beta chains below were found in one sample sequenced in a study of shared clonotypes between healthy human individuals. CD45RO negativity and positive selection for CCR7 defined naive CD8 cells, a population that excluded terminally differentiated effector memory CD45RA+ cells. Produced via immunoSEQ multiplex PCR; TCRdb's table is partial and in-frame only. The table has about 2 million clones, approximately 95% seen once. The material sequenced was naive CD8+ T cells sorted from blood. The receptors were sampled from a man aged 18 to 30 in good health.

The chain joins TRBV11-3 to TRBJ1-5; TRBD1 matches at 11 bases. The V gene's germline CDR1 is SGHNT and CDR2 YENEEA. The CDR3 contains 20 residues. J was trimmed by 6 bases and V by 1 base; bases with no gene match: 17. CDR3 DNA sequence: TGTGCCAGCAGCTTAGCTTTACGGACAGGGGGCGGAAAACGACTTCAGCCCCAGCATTTT. Its translation is CASSLALRTGGGKRLQPQHF.

The J gene is TRBJ1-1, the V gene TRBV4-1, with 7 bases aligning to TRBD1. The germline gives CDR1 MGHRA, CDR2 YSYEKL. The CDR3 has 15 amino acids. The ends lost 3 bases at V and 3 bases at J; junction bases unmatched: 7. CDR3 region: CASSQGQGQDTEAFF. The CDR3 bases are TGCGCCAGCAGCCAGGGTCAAGGACAGGACACTGAAGCTTTCTTT.

The gene calls are TRBV5-6 and TRBJ1-2, with D uncertain. CDR3 length equals 13 residues. Germline V gives CDR1 SGHDT, CDR2 YYEEEE. The germline V and J ends were trimmed by 4 bases and 4 bases, with 11 bases remaining between them. The chain's CDR3 is CASSPTDSYGYTF. The CDR3 bases are TGTGCCAGCAGCCCGACGGACTCCTATGGCTACACCTTC.

As for this clone: Other DNA sequences from this sample encode an identical CDR3 as well. The rearrangement links TRBV19 to TRBJ2-7; 9 bases match TRBD2. V was pared by 5 bases and J by 2 bases, with 4 bases of the junction left unmatched. CDR3 size: 14 residues. The germline CDR1 and CDR2 sequences are LNHDA and SQIVND (reference sequence). This CDR3 reads CASSALAGTYEQYF. DNA of the CDR3: TGTGCCAGTAGTGCCCTAGCGGGAACCTACGAGCAGTACTTC.

The CDR3 bases are TGTGCCAGCAGCCGGGGGGGGTTTTCTACCTACAATGAGCAGTTCTTC. This gives the protein CASSRGGFSTYNEQFF. The chain combines TRBV7-6 with TRBJ2-1, with 8 bases aligning to TRBD2. This CDR3 has 16 amino acids. The germline CDR1 and CDR2 sequences are SGHVS and FNYEAQ. J was trimmed by 2 bases and V by 5 bases; bases with no gene match: 8.

The J gene is TRBJ2-1, the V gene TRBV28; TRBD1 is a possible D gene (6 bases). The CDR3 is 15 amino acids. Germline lookup yields CDR1 MDHEN and CDR2 SYDVKM. The ends were cut back, 5 bases at V and 7 bases at J, with 18 bases in the middle. This chain's CDR3 is CASSPRSTQGNEQFF. CDR3 coding DNA: TGTGCCAGCAGTCCTCGTTCAACTCAGGGGAATGAGCAGTTCTTC. Full variable domain (missing parts from reference TRBV28 and TRBJ2-1): DVKVTQSSRYLVKRTGEKVFLECVQDMDHENMFWYRQDPGLGLRLIYFSYDVKMKEKGDIPEGYSVSREKKERFSLILESASTNQTSMYLCASSPRSTQGNEQFFGPGTRLTVL.

The chain links TRBV6-6 to TRBJ2-2; D perhaps matches TRBD1 (5 bases). The CDR3 sequence is 13 residues long. Trimming left V 8 bases short and J 5 bases short, with 12 bases between. Germline-derived CDR1 and CDR2 are MNHNY and SVGAGI (reference sequence). CDR3 amino acids: CASLAGRTGELFF. CDR3 DNA sequence: TGTGCCAGCTTGGCAGGGCGAACCGGGGAGCTGTTTTTT.

This clone was seen just once. The chain is built from TRBV28 and TRBJ1-2; D unclear. V was clipped by 3 bases and J by 7 bases, with 6 bases between them. Germline assignment: CDR1 MDHEN and CDR2 SYDVKM. This CDR3 is built from 11 residues. CDR3 region: CASSFWSGYTF. The CDR3 coding sequence is TGTGCCAGCAGTTTTTGGTCTGGCTACACCTTC.

This clone was seen only once. V gene TRBV5-1 combines with J gene TRBJ1-5; D uncertain. From germline, CDR1 is SGHRS and CDR2 YFSETQ. CDR3 length equals 14 residues. V was trimmed by 4 bases and J by 7 bases, leaving 15 bases between them. The CDR3 region is CASSEGMGSQPQHF. CDR3 DNA sequence: TGCGCCAGCAGCGAGGGAATGGGCAGCCAGCCCCAGCATTTT.

The V gene is TRBV21-1, the J gene TRBJ2-1. TRBV21-1 is a pseudogene. The CDR3 consists of 19 residues. The CDR3 sequence: CASSKKWPGLARSYNEQFF. CDR3 nucleotide sequence: TGTGCCAGCAGCAAAAAATGGCCAGGGCTAGCTCGATCCTACAATGAGCAGTTCTTC.

The rearrangement links TRBV6-5 to TRBJ1-2, with D tentatively TRBD1 (6 bases). V shed 5 bases and J shed 6 bases, with 13 bases lying between them. This CDR3 spans 13 amino acids. Per the germline V gene, CDR1 is MNHEY and CDR2 is SVGAGI. CDR3 DNA: TGTGCCAGCAGTCAAAGGGGGTTGCATGGCTACACCTTC. Protein sequence: CASSQRGLHGYTF.

The rearrangement uses TRBV14 and TRBJ1-1; D is perhaps TRBD1 (6 bases). V shed 0 bases and J shed 4 bases, with 15 bases lying between them. Germline CDR1 reads SGHDN; CDR2 reads FVKESK. This CDR3 comprises 16 residues. The CDR3 DNA sequence: TGTGCCAGCAGCCAAGATTTGAGGGGGTGGGCCACTGAAGCTTTCTTT. Its protein product is CASSQDLRGWATEAFF.

In the case of this clone: This same CDR3 is encoded by further DNA sequences in the sample. The DNA of the CDR3 is TGTGCCTGGAGTCGGGGGGCGACTAATGAAAAACTGTTTTTT. Its translation: CAWSRGATNEKLFF. The chain carries TRBV30 and TRBJ1-4; possibly TRBD1 for D (6 bases). This CDR3 is built from 14 residues. V was shortened by 2 bases and J by 2 bases, with 9 bases between the two germline ends. The germline V gene has CDR1 GTSNPN and CDR2 SVGIG (reference sequence). Using reference TRBV30 and TRBJ1-4 for the parts outside the CDR3, the full variable domain is SQTIHQWPATLVQPVGSPLSLECTVEGTSNPNLYWYRQAAGRGLQLLFYSVGIGQISSEVPQNLSASRPQDRQFILSSKKLLLSDSGFYLCAWSRGATNEKLFFGSGTQLSVL.

This clone is a singleton in its sample. The chain employs TRBV15 and TRBJ2-3; D unclear. The CDR3 runs to 15 residues. The V gene lost 0 bases and the J gene lost 2 bases, with 9 bases spanning the gap. Per the germline V gene, CDR1 is LNHNV and CDR2 is YYDKDF (reference sequence). CDR3 bases: TGTGCCACCAGCAGAGATTTGTTGGACACAGATACGCAGTATTTT. As protein: CATSRDLLDTDTQYF.